Sequencing of this T cell receptor beta chain was carried out in a study of cytomegalovirus exposure and HLA in healthy donors. Study-wide findings and caveats: Later, an analysis showed that TCR beta chains associated with HLA were more clonally expanded than others that were equally common. A later analysis associated 16,000 or so TCR beta sequences with HLA alleles at a 0.05 false discovery rate. Beyond CMV serostatus, there was no information to go on about immune exposure.

Nominally healthy donors were sampled, though unrecorded immune exposures were likely. The PCR employed 60 Vbeta primers together with 13 Jbeta primers. Data came from immunoSEQ multiplex PCR; TCRdb stores just in-frame clones and leaves some out. The sample features 120,000 to 150,000 clones, with 2.2% in its top ten. Turning to this clone: Its antigen remains unknown.

J lost 1 base, V lost 6 bases, and 8 bases had no gene match. The CDR3 totals 15 residues. The germline V gene encodes CDR1 SEHNR and CDR2 FQNEAQ (reference sequence). This clonotype was sampled from a woman aged 18 to 35 in good health and CMV-seronegative. The chain has TRBV7-9 and TRBJ1-1; 7 nucleotides line up with TRBD1. Sequenced input: PBMCs. Written as DNA, the CDR3 is TGTGCCAGCAGTAATAACAGGGGTAAGAACACTGAAGCTTTCTTT. Translation: CASSNNRGKNTEAFF. Drawing the rest from reference TRBV7-9 and TRBJ1-1, the complete variable domain is DTGVSQNPRHKITKRGQNVTFRCDPISEHNRLYWYRQTLGQGPEFLTYFQNEAQLEKSRLLSDRFSAERPKGSFSTLEIQRTEQGDSAMYLCASSNNRGKNTEAFFGQGTRLTVV.